The source of this TCR beta chain is a study of post-analysis software for immune sequencing data. Study overall: Relapsing-remitting, secondary progressive and progressive-relapsing multiple sclerosis courses were included. General observations from the study: Five or six TRBV segments, TRBV5-6, TRBV5-1 and TRBV20-1 among them, were found more frequent in patients than controls. F-measure co-clustering was strong for batch-matched samples.

A few counts support this clonotype. Its target is unknown. The authors incorporated unique molecular identifiers into the TCR beta cDNA libraries. Each sample of roughly 0.9 to 10 million input T cells yielded around 500,000 cDNA molecules, so each molecule approximated one T cell. Via MiXCR, TCRdb re-called the PCR reads, giving one row per CDR3 protein. Among about 820,000 distinct CDR3 sequences, roughly half were seen once, and the ten largest hold approximately 4.2%. J gave up 4 bases and V 5 bases, and 9 bases lay outside the gene matches. CDR1 and CDR2 from the germline V gene are DFQATT and SNEGSKA (reference sequence). The CDR3 spans 15 residues.

Input material: blood. This clonotype was obtained from a girl between 10 and 17 years old with multiple sclerosis. The V and J genes are TRBV20-1 and TRBJ1-2, with 11 bases fitting TRBD1. CDR3 nucleotides: TGCAGTGCTCCCGGACAGGGGGCCTCAGGCTATGGCTACACCTTC. The encoded protein is CSAPGQGASGYGYTF.